The entry below gives a single T cell receptor (beta chain) sequence along with its context. This sample is drawn from a study of blood T cells in healthy people across ages. Then a second PCR, running about 6 to 11 cycles, was carried out with a sample-barcoded 5' primer and a J-beta primer mix. TCRdb reanalysed the 5' RACE reads using MiXCR and keeps one entry per CDR3 protein. The sample lists some 1.6 million distinct CDR3 sequences, around 36% occurring once. Germline lookup yields CDR1 SGHRS and CDR2 YFSETQ. CDR3 length equals 14 residues. The clonotype comes from a woman aged 25 to 39 in good health. The gene calls are TRBV5-1 and TRBJ2-7; D gene uncertain. The J call is uncertain, as TRBJ2-5 better fits the DNA end. Sequenced sample: blood. The CDR3 DNA sequence: TGCGCCAGCAGCTTGGTAGGAACCCGAGAGACCCAGTACTTC. It translates to CASSLVGTRETQYF.